A selection of T cell receptor beta chains follows, all from one sample in a study of blood T cell repertoires in COVID-19. TCRdb's table, derived via immunoSEQ multiplex PCR, lists solely in-frame clones and lacks some. The repertoire holds about 350,000 clones, with around nine tenths as singletons. Sequencing used PBMCs or T cells enriched from blood (not recorded which). The source is a woman in her twenties or thirties who had been exposed to COVID-19. CDR3s include the opening cysteine and the closing phenylalanine or tryptophan. The D gene is left open where the match is weak.

J gene: TRBJ2-5; D gene: -; V gene: TRBV18; CDR3 protein: CASSRTAQETQYF
J gene: TRBJ2-5; D gene: -; V gene: TRBV9; CDR3 protein: CASSLGGAPETQYF
J gene: TRBJ2-7; D gene: -; V gene: TRBV27; CDR3 protein: CASSLAGSSYEQYF
J gene: TRBJ2-1; D gene: TRBD2; V gene: TRBV12-5; CDR3 protein: CASVIAGGHNEQFF
J gene: TRBJ1-5; D gene: -; V gene: TRBV28; CDR3 protein: CASGENQPQHF
J gene: TRBJ2-5; D gene: TRBD2; V gene: TRBV5-1; CDR3 protein: CASRPGLAGGQETQYF
J gene: TRBJ1-1; D gene: -; V gene: TRBV24-1; CDR3 protein: CATSDGGQGKAFF
J gene: TRBJ2-1; D gene: TRBD1; V gene: TRBV27; CDR3 protein: CASNSGTGAYNEQFF
J gene: TRBJ1-1; D gene: -; V gene: TRBV29-1; CDR3 protein: CSIDGMGTEAFF
J gene: TRBJ2-2; D gene: -; V gene: TRBV9; CDR3 protein: CASSADLASGELFF
J gene: TRBJ2-7; D gene: TRBD2; V gene: TRBV6-5; CDR3 protein: CASTSGLVREQYF
J gene: TRBJ1-2; D gene: -; V gene: TRBV21-1; CDR3 protein: CASSKERGYRGGYTF
J gene: TRBJ1-3; D gene: -; V gene: TRBV6-5; CDR3 protein: CASSLRGRSGNTIYF
J gene: TRBJ1-6; D gene: TRBD1; V gene: TRBV28; CDR3 protein: CASSLVAGGRAGYNSPLHF
J gene: TRBJ1-2; D gene: -; V gene: TRBV6-5; CDR3 protein: CASSYGQGNYGYTF
J gene: TRBJ2-1; D gene: TRBD2; V gene: TRBV28; CDR3 protein: CASSHWTGNPQDAGTSGREEQFF
J gene: TRBJ2-2; D gene: TRBD1; V gene: TRBV12-3/TRBV12-4; CDR3 protein: CASKQGSGELFF
J gene: TRBJ1-3; D gene: -; V gene: TRBV28; CDR3 protein: CASTDPGLSGNTIYF
J gene: TRBJ2-1; D gene: -; V gene: TRBV28; CDR3 protein: CASSPGRLARYNEQFF
J gene: TRBJ1-1; D gene: TRBD1; V gene: TRBV4-2; CDR3 protein: CASSLGGQMGNTEAFF
J gene: TRBJ1-1; D gene: -; V gene: TRBV5-1; CDR3 protein: CASEPIQRGGTEAFF
J gene: TRBJ1-2; D gene: -; V gene: TRBV9; CDR3 protein: CASSVAGLDPSPTKRLYGYTF
J gene: TRBJ1-6; D gene: -; V gene: TRBV2; CDR3 protein: CASSPSSSYNSPLHF
J gene: TRBJ2-7; D gene: -; V gene: TRBV28; CDR3 protein: CASSSRRGRGVYEQYF
J gene: TRBJ2-3; D gene: TRBD2; V gene: TRBV28; CDR3 protein: CASSEVGTSGDTQYF
J gene: TRBJ1-1; D gene: TRBD1; V gene: TRBV3-1/TRBV3-2; CDR3 protein: CASSLQGVDTEAFF
J gene: TRBJ2-2; D gene: -; V gene: TRBV15; CDR3 protein: CATSQGVGGELFF
J gene: TRBJ2-7; D gene: -; V gene: TRBV13; CDR3 protein: CASSQASVQYF
J gene: TRBJ1-2; D gene: TRBD1; V gene: TRBV7-9; CDR3 protein: CASSRSGDREGGYTF
J gene: TRBJ1-1; D gene: -; V gene: TRBV11-2; CDR3 protein: CASSLLPGSTEAFF
J gene: TRBJ1-1; D gene: -; V gene: TRBV3-1/TRBV3-2; CDR3 protein: CASSSDGGRTEAFF
J gene: TRBJ2-2; D gene: TRBD2; V gene: TRBV28; CDR3 protein: CASLPTPSGSGTGELFF
J gene: TRBJ2-3; D gene: -; V gene: TRBV28; CDR3 protein: CASSLSLVSRRTTSTDTQYF
J gene: TRBJ2-7; D gene: -; V gene: TRBV5-6; CDR3 protein: CASSFGGRSSYEQYF
J gene: TRBJ2-5; D gene: -; V gene: TRBV19; CDR3 protein: CASSMIGRGLETQYF
J gene: TRBJ2-5; D gene: -; V gene: TRBV4-2; CDR3 protein: CASSPRGGQIETQYF
J gene: TRBJ2-1; D gene: TRBD2; V gene: TRBV11-1; CDR3 protein: CASSPDAGANEQFF
J gene: TRBJ2-1; D gene: -; V gene: TRBV2; CDR3 protein: CASNQLNYEQFF
J gene: TRBJ2-4; D gene: TRBD1; V gene: TRBV28; CDR3 protein: CASRRTGEGAKNIQYF
J gene: TRBJ1-6; D gene: -; V gene: TRBV28; CDR3 protein: CASSLTGRNSPLHF
J gene: TRBJ1-1; D gene: -; V gene: TRBV7-8; CDR3 protein: CASSLGSGWFAEAFF
J gene: TRBJ2-7; D gene: TRBD1; V gene: TRBV27; CDR3 protein: CASSLSGQSYEQYF
J gene: TRBJ2-5; D gene: -; V gene: TRBV27; CDR3 protein: CASSLSVGGPREETQYF
J gene: TRBJ2-3; D gene: -; V gene: TRBV6-5; CDR3 protein: CASSYGDSSTDTQYF
J gene: TRBJ1-5; D gene: -; V gene: TRBV19; CDR3 protein: CASSGGLRSNQPQHF
J gene: TRBJ2-1; D gene: -; V gene: TRBV28; CDR3 protein: CASSLSRTHEQFF
J gene: TRBJ1-4; D gene: -; V gene: TRBV2; CDR3 protein: CASRLETVNEKLFF
J gene: TRBJ2-1; D gene: TRBD1; V gene: TRBV9; CDR3 protein: CASSLGTGSYNEQFF
J gene: TRBJ1-2; D gene: -; V gene: TRBV5-8; CDR3 protein: CASSPRSGGADTYGYTF
J gene: TRBJ2-1; D gene: TRBD2; V gene: TRBV10-2; CDR3 protein: CASSESMGLAGGPEQFF
J gene: TRBJ2-1; D gene: TRBD2; V gene: TRBV7-9; CDR3 protein: CATLSGTYNEQFF
J gene: TRBJ2-5; D gene: -; V gene: TRBV4-1; CDR3 protein: CASSQDGREEETQYF
J gene: TRBJ1-2; D gene: -; V gene: TRBV28; CDR3 protein: CASSPGSYNYGYTF
J gene: TRBJ2-7; D gene: TRBD2; V gene: TRBV27; CDR3 protein: CASSPGLDLISYEQYF
J gene: TRBJ2-7; D gene: TRBD2; V gene: TRBV19; CDR3 protein: CASSYLAGPYGEQYF
J gene: TRBJ1-6; D gene: -; V gene: TRBV9; CDR3 protein: CASSGGGGSFPPLHF
J gene: TRBJ1-4; D gene: -; V gene: TRBV3-1/TRBV3-2; CDR3 protein: CASSQDRRALFF
J gene: TRBJ2-5; D gene: -; V gene: TRBV27; CDR3 protein: CASRKAGAETQYF
J gene: TRBJ1-1; D gene: -; V gene: TRBV18; CDR3 protein: CASSQERGGNTEAFF
J gene: TRBJ1-2; D gene: TRBD1; V gene: TRBV2; CDR3 protein: CASSEDRAYTF